What follows are 16 T cell receptor beta chains derived from one specimen sequenced in a study of T-cell memory formation after mild COVID-19. TCRdb used MiXCR to reprocess the 5' RACE reads, holding one entry per CDR3 protein. The sample holds roughly 510,000 distinct CDR3 sequences, roughly 17% seen once. Sequencing used PBMCs or a T cell subset sorted from them (not recorded which). Every receptor here comes from an adult woman who had mild COVID-19 (a few samples of this study predate the infection). Cell type and time point are not known.

This clonotype was detected a few times. The chain recombines TRBV11-2 with TRBJ1-5; D is uncertain. CDR1 and CDR2 (germline): SGHAT, FQNNGV. Trimming shortened V by 2 bases and J by 7 bases, and 12 bases separated the two germline ends. The CDR3 is made up of 14 amino acids. CDR3: CASSLFSSKQPQHF. As DNA, the CDR3 is TGTGCCAGCAGCTTATTTTCCAGTAAGCAGCCCCAGCATTTT.

This clonotype was counted a few times. V is TRBV5-4 and J is TRBJ2-2; D possibly corresponds to TRBD2 (8 bases). The CDR3 totals 17 residues. Trimming left V 4 bases short and J 5 bases short, with 21 bases between. Germline assignment: CDR1 SGHNT and CDR2 YYREEE (reference sequence). CDR3: CASSLAVAGQRTGELFF. The CDR3 DNA follows: TGTGCCAGCAGCCTGGCGGTAGCGGGACAGAGAACCGGGGAGCTGTTTTTT.

This clonotype occurred a few times. The chain couples TRBV5-1 to TRBJ2-7; D uncertain. The CDR3 is 14 amino acids. CDR1 and CDR2 from the germline V gene are SGHRS and YFSETQ. Deletions cut 0 bases from V and 3 bases from J, with 10 bases between. The CDR3 nucleotides are TGCGCCAGCAGCTTGGAGGGTTTGGACTACGAGCAGTACTTC. It encodes CASSLEGLDYEQYF.

This clonotype appeared a few times. V and J are TRBV20-1 and TRBJ2-5; TRBD2 agrees at 11 bases. The CDR3 extends over 13 amino acids. Trimming cost V 7 bases and J 5 bases; bases outside gene matches: 6. CDR1 is DFQATT and CDR2 is SNEGSKA in the germline V gene (reference sequence). In DNA, the CDR3 is TGCAGTGTGACTAGCGGGGTTGGGGAGACCCAGTACTTC. Protein sequence: CSVTSGVGETQYF.

This clonotype turned up a few times. Given the absence of the conserved phenylalanine or tryptophan at the CDR3 end, a read error is likely. V is TRBV7-2 and J is TRBJ2-7, with 7 bases aligning to TRBD2. This CDR3 region has 16 residues. Unmatched junction bases numbered 10, after V lost 4 bases and J lost 1 base. Germline V lookup: CDR1 SGHTA, CDR2 FQGNSA. The CDR3 nucleotides read TGTGCCAGCAGCTCCCCGAGCGGGGTAAAATCCTACGAGCAGTACCTC. Its translation is CASSSPSGVKSYEQYL.

This clonotype turned up a few times. The chain is built from TRBV7-9 and TRBJ2-5; no definite D call. The germline V gene encodes CDR1 SEHNR and CDR2 FQNEAQ (reference sequence). V was shortened by 3 bases and J by 1 base, with 12 bases between the two germline ends. The CDR3 is made up of 15 amino acids. The CDR3 region has the DNA TGTGCCAGCAGCTTGATAGGCAGCCTCCAAGAGACCCAGTACTTC. Protein product: CASSLIGSLQETQYF.

A few counts support this clonotype. This chain joins TRBV19 and TRBJ1-5; no clear D gene. V shed 0 bases and J shed 7 bases, with 10 bases lying between them. The CDR3 consists of 14 residues. Germline assignment: CDR1 LNHDA and CDR2 SQIVND (reference sequence). Here the CDR3 reads CASSIDSPRQPQHF. In DNA, the CDR3 is TGTGCCAGTAGTATAGACTCCCCTAGGCAGCCCCAGCATTTT.

The CDR3 DNA is TGTGCCAGCTCACTTGCCCCCGGAACCAATGAGCAGTTCTTC. It codes for CASSLAPGTNEQFF. This chain joins TRBV18 and TRBJ2-1; D gene ambiguous. CDR1 is KGHSH and CDR2 is LQKENI in the germline V gene. V shed 4 bases and J shed 6 bases, with 13 bases lying between them. CDR3 size: 14 residues.

This clonotype was seen a few times. V and J are TRBV6-6 and TRBJ2-1; perhaps TRBD2 as D (6 bases). Trimming left V 2 bases short and J 5 bases short, with 7 bases between. Germline assignment: CDR1 MNHNY and CDR2 SVGAGI (reference sequence). The CDR3 loop spans 13 amino acids. In DNA form, the CDR3 reads TGTGCCAGCAGTTACCGGGAGCACAATGAGCAGTTCTTC. Protein product: CASSYREHNEQFF.

J is TRBJ2-1 and V is TRBV4-3; D remains unclear. CDR3 size: 14 residues. The V and J ends lost 0 bases and 4 bases respectively, with 7 bases between them. Germline lookup yields CDR1 LGHNA and CDR2 YSLEER. The CDR3: CASSQDLGYNEQFF. For the CDR3, the DNA is TGCGCCAGCAGCCAAGATTTGGGATACAATGAGCAGTTCTTC.

This clonotype was detected only a few times. V gene TRBV20-1 combines with J gene TRBJ1-5; D uncertain. Germline CDR1 and CDR2: DFQATT and SNEGSKA (reference sequence). The CDR3 totals 14 residues. With 3 bases removed from V and 0 bases from J, the gap between germline ends came to 9 bases. The CDR3 DNA reads as TGCAGTGCTAGCGACTTAAATAGCAATCAGCCCCAGCATTTT. This gives the protein CSASDLNSNQPQHF.

The V call is TRBV7-2, the J call TRBJ2-3, with no clear D. Trimming stripped 1 base from V and 0 bases from J, with 14 bases between. Per germline, CDR1 SGHTA and CDR2 FQGNSA. The CDR3 spans 17 residues. The CDR3 protein is CASSLVPGVDSTDTQYF. CDR3 nucleotides: TGTGCCAGCAGCTTAGTTCCAGGCGTAGATAGCACAGATACGCAGTATTTT.

The chain recombines TRBV7-9 with TRBJ2-5; D ambiguous. Trimming left V 0 bases short and J 5 bases short, with 13 bases between. Per germline, CDR1 SEHNR and CDR2 FQNEAQ (reference sequence). There are 15 residues in the CDR3. The CDR3 nucleotides read TGTGCCAGCAGCTTAGCGGTAGGGCCCCGGGAGACCCAGTACTTC. This gives the protein CASSLAVGPRETQYF.

The chain recombines TRBV18 with TRBJ2-6; D is tentatively TRBD1 or TRBD2 (5 bases each). Germline lookup yields CDR1 KGHSH and CDR2 LQKENI. The CDR3 spans 14 residues. V shed 6 bases and J shed 1 base, with 7 bases lying between them. CDR3 sequence (DNA): TGTGCCAGCTCGGGGGTATCTGGGGCCAACGTCCTGACTTTC. Translation gives CASSGVSGANVLTF.

The V gene is TRBV12-3 or TRBV12-4, the J gene TRBJ1-4, with D unclear. Trimming removed 6 bases at V and 7 bases at J, with 18 bases between. The CDR3 consists of 15 residues. The CDR3 loop is CASSPQTVGIEKLFF. The CDR3 DNA is TGTGCCAGCAGCCCCCAGACGGTGGGGATTGAAAAACTGTTTTTT.

The rearrangement links TRBV9 to TRBJ2-7; D not resolved. Germline V gene lookup returns CDR1 SGDLS and CDR2 YYNGEE. V lost 3 bases and J 4 bases, leaving 20 bases between the germline ends. The CDR3 loop spans 16 amino acids. CDR3 nucleotide sequence: TGTGCCAGCAGCGCCCTACCGGGTTCAACCATTTACGAGCAGTACTTC. It is translated as CASSALPGSTIYEQYF.